A single sample is the source of the 21 T cell receptor beta chains below, sequenced in a study of spatial heterogeneity in lung cancer (dated by TCRdb to about 2019). This specimen's time point label, per the study, means: blood at routine non-recurrence follow-up after resection. For TCR sequencing, whole RNA was extracted from tumor and nontumor lung tissue, or from cryopreserved PBMC samples, and no cell sorting was done. The library was produced with 5' RACE. Instrument used: NextSeq 500. TCRdb ran its own pipeline on the public reads, namely fastp trimming at Q25 and MiXCR clone calling, and kept in-frame beta chains. Each entry is one CDR3 protein sequence, shown with its most common DNA and genes. This sample has 95,000 to 130,000 distinct CDR3 sequences in its table, and 12% of those were observed once. The ten largest clones add up to approximately 16% of the sample. Sequencing used PBMCs, obtained at follow-up. These receptors originate from a male donor with early-stage non-small cell lung cancer.

The gene calls are TRBV20-1 and TRBJ2-7; 10 bases fit TRBD2. The CDR3 loop spans 15 amino acids. Germline V lookup: CDR1 DFQATT, CDR2 SNEGSKA (reference sequence). V gave up 2 bases and J gave up 4 bases; unmatched junction bases: 8. CDR3 nucleotides: TGCAGTGCTAGACCTCTAGCGGGGGACTTATACGAGCAGTACTTC. Its translation is CSARPLAGDLYEQYF.

This clonotype was counted many times. The rearrangement uses TRBV12-3 or TRBV12-4 and TRBJ2-7; 7 positions match TRBD1. V gave up 0 bases and J gave up 4 bases; unmatched junction bases: 12. The CDR3 consists of 17 residues. Written as DNA, the CDR3 is TGTGCCAGCAGTTTAGCCTCGGCCCAGGGACAGATTTACGAGCAGTACTTC. This gives the protein CASSLASAQGQIYEQYF.

This clonotype was recorded at least ten times. V and J are TRBV7-9 and TRBJ1-5; D gene unclear. The CDR3 is made up of 13 amino acids. V dropped 3 bases and J dropped 9 bases, with 12 bases sitting between them. CDR1 is SEHNR and CDR2 is FQNEAQ in the germline V gene (reference sequence). The CDR3, as DNA: TGTGCCAGCAGCTTGGACGGGCTGGGGCCCCAGCATTTT. It translates to CASSLDGLGPQHF.

The rearrangement uses TRBV28 and TRBJ1-5; D may be TRBD1 (5 bases). The CDR3 totals 16 residues. The germline gives CDR1 MDHEN, CDR2 SYDVKM. The germline V and J ends were trimmed by 6 bases and 2 bases, with 17 bases remaining between them. CDR3 nucleotide sequence: TGTGCCAGCAGCCTCTCGGGGCAGGGCGGCAATCAGCCCCAGCATTTT. This translates into CASSLSGQGGNQPQHF. Drawing the rest from reference TRBV28 and TRBJ1-5, the complete variable domain is DVKVTQSSRYLVKRTGEKVFLECVQDMDHENMFWYRQDPGLGLRLIYFSYDVKMKEKGDIPEGYSVSREKKERFSLILESASTNQTSMYLCASSLSGQGGNQPQHFGDGTRLSIL.

The rearrangement links TRBV7-9 to TRBJ2-1; D is undetermined. This CDR3 comprises 11 residues. V lost 6 bases and J 8 bases, leaving 8 bases between the germline ends. The germline CDR1 and CDR2 sequences are SEHNR and FQNEAQ (reference sequence). The CDR3 reads CASSKVDEQFF. Written as DNA, the CDR3 is TGTGCCAGCAGTAAGGTGGATGAGCAGTTCTTC.

This clonotype occurred many times. This sequence joins TRBV5-5 and TRBJ1-5, with 7 positions matching TRBD1. Germline V gives CDR1 SGHKS, CDR2 YYEKEE (reference sequence). The CDR3 has 13 amino acids. Trimming took 5 bases from V and 4 from J; bases not matched to a gene: 3. In nucleotides, the CDR3 is TGTGCCAGCAGTGTCAGGGGGAATCAGCCCCAGCATTTT. Translated: CASSVRGNQPQHF.

This chain links TRBV12-3 or TRBV12-4 with TRBJ1-2, with D perhaps matching TRBD1 (6 bases). The CDR3 contains 14 residues. The V end was cut by 3 bases, the J end by 4 bases, with 12 bases between. CDR3: CASSFGRGCYGYTF. The DNA for the CDR3 is TGTGCCAGCAGTTTCGGCAGGGGTTGCTATGGCTACACCTTC.

This clonotype was found a few times. This chain links TRBV4-1 with TRBJ2-5, with D uncertain. V was cut by 0 bases and J by 5 bases, with 16 bases left in between. Germline CDR1 MGHRA, CDR2 YSYEKL. This CDR3 is built from 16 residues. The chain's CDR3 is CASSQDGKNPVETQYF. The DNA for the CDR3 is TGCGCCAGCAGCCAAGATGGGAAGAATCCTGTGGAGACCCAGTACTTC.

The gene calls are TRBV27 and TRBJ2-7, with a weak D call TRBD1 (5 bases). Germline V CDR1 and CDR2: MNHEY, SMNVEV (reference sequence). Trimming cost V 6 bases and J 3 bases, with 18 bases left between them. CDR3 length equals 15 residues. The CDR3 spells CASRKQGRLGYEQYF. The CDR3, as DNA: TGTGCCAGCAGGAAGCAGGGAAGACTCGGCTACGAGCAGTACTTC.

V and J are TRBV5-4 and TRBJ1-4; D not resolved. V was pared by 4 bases and J by 5 bases, with 12 bases between. CDR3 length: 14 amino acids. The germline V gene encodes CDR1 SGHNT and CDR2 YYREEE (reference sequence). CDR3 DNA: TGTGCCAGCAGCCTAAAAAAAACAAATGAAAAACTGTTTTTT. Amino acids: CASSLKKTNEKLFF. The full variable domain, in which reference TRBV5-4 and TRBJ1-4 provide the parts outside the CDR3, is ETGVTQSPTHLIKTRGQQVTLRCSSQSGHNTVSWYQQALGQGPQFIFQYYREEENGRGNFPPRFSGLQFPNYSSELNVNALELDDSALYLCASSLKKTNEKLFFGSGTQLSVL.

This clonotype was recorded a few times. The chain couples TRBV15 to TRBJ2-2, with D possibly called TRBD1 or TRBD2 (5 bases each). Trimming cost V 4 bases and J 1 base, with 10 bases left between them. CDR1 and CDR2 from the germline V gene are LNHNV and YYDKDF (reference sequence). The CDR3 is 15 amino acids. The DNA of the CDR3 is TGTGCCACCAGCATAGGGACCTGGAACACCGGGGAGCTGTTTTTT. Its translation is CATSIGTWNTGELFF.

The table lists this clonotype with a few counts. J is TRBJ2-1 and V is TRBV27; D might be TRBD1 or TRBD2, each matching 6 bases. CDR1 and CDR2 from the germline V gene are MNHEY and SMNVEV (reference sequence). The CDR3 sequence is 15 residues long. V lost 4 bases and J 6 bases, leaving 16 bases between the germline ends. The CDR3 bases are TGTGCCAGCAGTTCGGTGGGGGGCTCATTCAATGAGCAGTTCTTC. Amino acids: CASSSVGGSFNEQFF.

Many counts were recorded for this clonotype. The chain uses TRBV6-6 and TRBJ2-2, with 10 positions matching TRBD1. The V gene's germline CDR1 is MNHNY and CDR2 SVGAGI (reference sequence). The CDR3 has 18 amino acids. V was clipped by 2 bases and J by 4 bases; unmatched bases: 10. In nucleotides, the CDR3 is TGTGCCAGCAGTTACACTACCCGGGACAGGGGCGTCACCGGGGAGCTGTTTTTT. As protein: CASSYTTRDRGVTGELFF.

The genes are TRBV7-9 and TRBJ2-6; no firm D call. The CDR3 has 16 amino acids. V lost 3 bases and J lost 0, with 9 bases in between. Germline CDR1 SEHNR, CDR2 FQNEAQ (reference sequence). The CDR3 reads CASSLSRFSGANVLTF. DNA of the CDR3: TGTGCCAGCAGCTTGAGCAGGTTCTCTGGGGCCAACGTCCTGACTTTC.

The V gene is TRBV15, the J gene TRBJ1-5; D gene uncertain. Germline loops: CDR1 LNHNV, CDR2 YYDKDF (reference sequence). V was pared by 4 bases and J by 4 bases, with 17 bases between. The CDR3 runs to 16 residues. The CDR3: CATSTEMKGPNQPQHF. The CDR3 coding sequence is TGTGCCACCAGCACCGAGATGAAGGGTCCTAATCAGCCCCAGCATTTT.

This clonotype was seen repeatedly, ten times or more. V usage is TRBV29-1 and J usage is TRBJ2-1, with 7 bases lining up with TRBD2. Germline V gives CDR1 SQVTM, CDR2 ANQGSEA. The CDR3 loop spans 15 amino acids. With 1 base clipped from V and 2 bases from J, the junction kept 5 bases outside the gene matches. CDR3 sequence (DNA): TGCAGCGTTGAAGGTGAAGGACTAGCCTACAATGAGCAGTTCTTC. Translation: CSVEGEGLAYNEQFF.

This clonotype was counted ten times or more. V is TRBV28 and J is TRBJ2-5, with 8 bases identical to TRBD2. With 2 bases clipped from V and 5 bases from J, the junction kept 7 bases outside the gene matches. In germline, CDR1 is MDHEN, CDR2 SYDVKM. CDR3 length: 15 residues. The CDR3 protein is CASSLIVSGVETQYF. The CDR3 DNA reads as TGTGCCAGCAGTTTAATCGTTAGCGGGGTCGAGACCCAGTACTTC.

Ten or more counts support this clonotype. The chain uses TRBV5-1 and TRBJ2-3, with D possibly being TRBD1 (6 bases). Germline V CDR1 and CDR2: SGHRS, YFSETQ. Trimming took off 1 base at V and 2 bases at J, with 11 bases between the two ends. This CDR3 spans 15 amino acids. The CDR3 loop reads CASSLKLGATDTQYF. Written as DNA, the CDR3 is TGCGCCAGCAGCTTGAAGTTGGGGGCCACAGATACGCAGTATTTT.

The V call is TRBV5-5, the J call TRBJ1-6, with D possibly TRBD1 on 5 matching bases. There are 15 residues in the CDR3. V lost 0 bases to trimming and J lost 7 bases, with 11 bases between them. CDR1 and CDR2 (germline): SGHKS, YYEKEE (reference sequence). In DNA, the CDR3 is TGTGCCAGCAGCTTGGCCGGGACGGCGAATTCACCCCTCCACTTT. Protein sequence: CASSLAGTANSPLHF.

V usage is TRBV20-1 and J usage is TRBJ2-7, with 8 bases matching TRBD1. The germline gives CDR1 DFQATT, CDR2 SNEGSKA (reference sequence). The CDR3 extends over 16 amino acids. Losses at the gene ends were 3 bases for V and 0 bases for J; bases not matched to a gene: 10. Here the CDR3 reads CSASRSGQGFSYEQYF. DNA for the CDR3: TGCAGTGCTAGTAGGAGTGGACAGGGATTCTCCTACGAGCAGTACTTC.

The chain joins TRBV12-3 or TRBV12-4 to TRBJ2-5, with D perhaps TRBD1 (5 bases). Trimming removed 3 bases from V and 4 bases from J, with 18 bases in between. The CDR3 length is 16 residues. CDR3: CASSFLEGARRETQYF. CDR3 bases: TGTGCCAGCAGTTTTTTGGAAGGGGCTAGACGAGAGACCCAGTACTTC.